A single sample gave rise to the 26 T cell receptor beta chains below, sequenced in a study of vaccination effects on CD4 cells after COVID-19. Assay: immunoSEQ multiplex PCR; the TCRdb copy retains only in-frame clones and omits some. This sample has more than 60,000 clones, with about 67% found just once. These receptors have no known antigen. Isolation of CD4+ T cells took place after 10 days of culture. Vaccine administered to participants consisted of two doses of either BNT162b2 or mRNA-1273. Sequencing was performed on CD4+ T cells from PBMCs cultured without peptide, taken after COVID-19 vaccination. These receptors were obtained from a human donor who received a COVID-19 vaccine.

The chain joins TRBV6-4 to TRBJ2-1; D is tentatively TRBD1 or TRBD2 (5 bases each). Trimming pared 5 bases from V and 6 bases from J, leaving 11 bases between. The length of the CDR3 is 13 residues. The V gene's germline CDR1 is MRHNA and CDR2 SNTAGT. The CDR3 nucleotides are TGTGCCAGCAGTACTAGTGGGGGCAATGAGCAGTTCTTC. It specifies CASSTSGGNEQFF.

V gene TRBV2 combines with J gene TRBJ2-5; no clear D. This CDR3 spans 13 amino acids. Germline V gene data show CDR1 as SNHLY and CDR2 as FYNNEI. V was shortened by 1 base and J by 2 bases, with 5 bases between the two germline ends. The CDR3 sequence: CASSEVGQETQYF. The DNA of the CDR3 is TGTGCCAGCAGTGAAGTGGGACAAGAGACCCAGTACTTC.

V usage is TRBV11-2 and J usage is TRBJ2-3; a possible D gene is TRBD1 (6 bases). CDR1 SGHAT and CDR2 FQNNGV come from the germline V gene. There are 16 residues in the CDR3. The V and J ends lost 4 bases and 2 bases respectively, with 16 bases between them. The CDR3 loop reads CASSSRQALDTDTQYF. The CDR3 DNA reads TGTGCCAGCAGCTCCCGACAGGCTTTAGACACAGATACGCAGTATTTT.

The V call is TRBV29-1, the J call TRBJ2-1; 11 positions agree with TRBD2. After removal of 7 bases from V and 0 bases from J, the junction contained 11 bases not matched to a gene. The germline V gene has CDR1 SQVTM and CDR2 ANQGSEA. The CDR3 totals 17 residues. The CDR3 DNA sequence: TGCAGCGCTCAGAGGACTAGCGGGCCCCCCTCCTACAATGAGCAGTTCTTC. This translates into CSAQRTSGPPSYNEQFF.

The V call is TRBV10-2, the J call TRBJ2-7; D remains ambiguous. Trimming took off 6 bases at V and 3 bases at J, with 9 bases between the two ends. Per germline, CDR1 WSHSY and CDR2 SAAADI. The CDR3 has 12 residues. The CDR3 reads CASSPTYYEQYV. CDR3 nucleotide sequence: TGCGCCAGCAGCCCAACCTACTACGAGCAGTACGTC.

The rearrangement links TRBV6-6 to TRBJ2-1; 9 bases are a match to TRBD1. This CDR3 is 14 amino acids long. Germline loops: CDR1 MNHNY, CDR2 SVGAGI (reference sequence). Trimming removed 8 bases from V and 8 bases from J; junction bases left unmatched: 10. CDR3 amino acids: CASFGDREWDEQFF. CDR3 sequence (DNA): TGTGCCAGCTTCGGGGACAGGGAGTGGGATGAGCAGTTCTTC.

CDR3 nucleotide sequence: TGTGCCATCAGTGAGTCCAGAAACACTGAAGCTTTCTTT. Protein sequence: CAISESRNTEAFF. This sequence joins TRBV10-3 and TRBJ1-1; D unresolved. V was trimmed by 0 bases and J by 2 bases, leaving 4 bases between them. Germline V CDR1 and CDR2: ENHRY, SYGVKD. This CDR3 has 13 amino acids.

This chain uses TRBV5-1 with TRBJ2-3, with 9 bases lining up with TRBD2. The V and J ends lost 2 bases and 5 bases, in that order; junction bases with no gene match: 3. This CDR3 is built from 14 residues. From germline, CDR1 is SGHRS and CDR2 YFSETQ. CDR3 sequence: CASSLIAGVDTQYF. CDR3 bases: TGCGCCAGCAGCTTAATAGCGGGGGTAGATACGCAGTATTTT.

The V call is TRBV28, the J call TRBJ1-2; D gene ambiguous. The CDR3 is 11 amino acids. Trimming cost V 5 bases and J 2 bases, with 3 bases left between them. Germline loops: CDR1 MDHEN, CDR2 SYDVKM. The CDR3 region is CASSTNYGYTF. The CDR3, as DNA: TGTGCCAGCAGTACCAACTATGGCTACACCTTC.

The rearrangement links TRBV15 to TRBJ1-1, with D uncertain. Germline-derived CDR1 and CDR2 are LNHNV and YYDKDF (reference sequence). V lost 3 bases to trimming and J lost 1 base, with 15 bases between them. This CDR3 contains 16 residues. CDR3 protein: CATSSSPPQTNTEAFF. The CDR3 region has the DNA TGTGCCACCAGCAGCTCTCCCCCCCAGACGAACACTGAAGCTTTCTTT.

V gene TRBV28 combines with J gene TRBJ1-5; D perhaps matches TRBD1 (6 bases). Germline lookup yields CDR1 MDHEN and CDR2 SYDVKM. The CDR3 sequence is 13 residues long. V lost 6 bases to trimming and J lost 6 bases, with 12 bases between them. The CDR3 sequence is CASREGGIQPQHF. CDR3 DNA sequence: TGTGCCAGCAGGGAAGGGGGAATTCAGCCCCAGCATTTT.

The chain couples TRBV14 to TRBJ1-1; 7 nucleotides match TRBD1. Per germline, CDR1 SGHDN and CDR2 FVKESK. Trimming at V came to 4 bases and at J to 4 bases, leaving 6 bases not matched to a gene. The CDR3 runs 14 residues. The CDR3 reads CASSRKQGSTEAFF. CDR3 nucleotide sequence: TGTGCCAGCAGCCGCAAACAGGGGAGCACTGAAGCTTTCTTT.

This chain connects TRBV3-1 (or the pseudogene TRBV3-2) to TRBJ2-3, with 16 bases aligning to TRBD2. CDR3 size: 18 residues. Per germline, CDR1 LGHDT and CDR2 YNNKEL (reference sequence). After removal of 2 bases from V and 1 base from J, the junction contained 3 bases not matched to a gene. CDR3 coding DNA: TGTGCCAGCAGCCAACCCGGGACTAGCGGGGGGGGCACAGATACGCAGTATTTT. This translates into CASSQPGTSGGGTDTQYF.

The chain has TRBV27 and TRBJ1-5; D not resolved. Germline V gene sequence: CDR1 MNHEY, CDR2 SMNVEV (reference sequence). Between the trimmed V and J ends, which lost 0 bases and 5 bases, there was a span of 11 bases. The CDR3 has 15 amino acids. As DNA, the CDR3 is TGTGCCAGCAGTTTATCGTCCTCGCGAGATCAGCCCCAGCATTTT. It codes for CASSLSSSRDQPQHF.

V is TRBV18 and J is TRBJ1-2; maybe TRBD1 (5 bases). The CDR3 sequence is 14 residues long. Looked up from germline, CDR1 is KGHSH and CDR2 is LQKENI. V lost 5 bases and J 4 bases, leaving 14 bases between the germline ends. In DNA, the CDR3 is TGTGCCAGCTCATCGCAGGGTGCGGGCTATGGCTACACCTTC. This sequence encodes CASSSQGAGYGYTF.

The V gene is TRBV20-1, the J gene TRBJ1-2; D might be TRBD1 (5 bases). Germline-derived CDR1 and CDR2 are DFQATT and SNEGSKA (reference sequence). Trimming shortened V by 1 base and J by 6 bases, and 6 bases separated the two germline ends. This CDR3 comprises 11 residues. The chain's CDR3 is CSARGGNGYTF. The DNA for the CDR3 is TGCAGTGCTAGAGGGGGGAATGGCTACACCTTC.

V is TRBV4-3 and J is TRBJ1-6; 7 positions agree with TRBD1. CDR1 LGHNA and CDR2 YSLEER come from the germline V gene. The CDR3 runs 16 residues. Trimming removed 1 base from V and 5 bases from J; junction bases left unmatched: 5. For the CDR3, the DNA is TGCGCCAGCAGCCAAGGTCCTGACAGGGATAATTCACCCCTCCACTTT. Translation gives CASSQGPDRDNSPLHF.

J is TRBJ2-3 and V is TRBV3-1 (or the pseudogene TRBV3-2); 9 bases fit TRBD2. The V and J ends lost 0 bases and 4 bases, in that order; junction bases with no gene match: 14. CDR1 and CDR2 from the germline V gene are LGHDT and YNNKEL (reference sequence). The CDR3 is 19 amino acids. The CDR3 is CASSQDERLAVSQPDTQYF. In nucleotides, the CDR3 is TGTGCCAGCAGCCAAGATGAGAGACTAGCGGTGTCTCAGCCAGATACGCAGTATTTT.

The J gene is TRBJ2-1, the V gene TRBV6-2 or TRBV6-3, with no clear D. Germline CDR1 is MNHEY and CDR2 is SVGEGT. CDR3 length equals 16 residues. The V gene lost 3 bases and the J gene lost 2 bases, with 14 bases spanning the gap. CDR3 sequence: CASSYERTPTYNEQFF. The CDR3 DNA reads TGTGCCAGCAGTTATGAGCGAACTCCAACCTACAATGAGCAGTTCTTC.

The chain couples TRBV20-1 to TRBJ2-6, with unresolved D. This CDR3 comprises 13 residues. V dropped 3 bases and J dropped 3 bases, with 6 bases sitting between them. Germline loops: CDR1 DFQATT, CDR2 SNEGSKA (reference sequence). CDR3 sequence reads: CSASLDGANVLTF. DNA for the CDR3: TGCAGTGCTAGTTTGGATGGGGCCAACGTCCTGACTTTC.

The gene calls are TRBV7-3 and TRBJ1-6, with D possibly being TRBD1 (5 bases). V was shortened by 5 bases and J by 5 bases, with 10 bases between the two germline ends. The CDR3 is 14 residues long. Germline lookup yields CDR1 SGHTA and CDR2 FQGTGA. CDR3 residues: CASSLGQNNSPLHF. The CDR3 DNA reads as TGTGCCAGCAGCCTGGGGCAGAATAATTCACCCCTCCACTTT.

The chain is built from TRBV28 and TRBJ1-5; 8 bases are a match to TRBD1. The CDR3 spans 15 residues. From germline, CDR1 is MDHEN and CDR2 SYDVKM. Trimming removed 4 bases from V and 4 bases from J; junction bases left unmatched: 6. The CDR3 reads CASSSGGIPNQPQHF. The DNA of the CDR3 is TGTGCCAGCAGTTCAGGGGGCATTCCTAATCAGCCCCAGCATTTT.

The chain couples TRBV27 to TRBJ1-1; D remains unclear. Germline assignment: CDR1 MNHEY and CDR2 SMNVEV (reference sequence). The CDR3 has 13 amino acids. Trimming left V 4 bases short and J 2 bases short, with 8 bases between. The CDR3 bases are TGTGCCAGCAGTTCCGGGGTCAACACTGAAGCTTTCTTT. This encodes CASSSGVNTEAFF.

The V and J genes are TRBV18 and TRBJ2-2, with 10 nucleotides matching TRBD1. The junction had 4 bases not matched to a gene; V was cut back by 6 bases and J by 3 bases. Germline CDR1 reads KGHSH; CDR2 reads LQKENI. The CDR3 is 15 amino acids. The CDR3 region has the DNA TGTGCCAGCTCCCCCGGGACAGGGGACACCGGGGAGCTGTTTTTT. Amino acid sequence: CASSPGTGDTGELFF.

The V and J genes are TRBV7-8 and TRBJ1-5; 7 bases fit TRBD1. Germline-derived CDR1 and CDR2 are SGHVS and FQNEAQ. The CDR3 loop spans 16 amino acids. V was pared by 5 bases and J by 6 bases, with 13 bases of the junction left unmatched. The CDR3 here is CASSLTGATGVQPQHF. DNA of the CDR3: TGTGCCAGCAGCCTTACAGGAGCCACAGGGGTTCAGCCCCAGCATTTT.

The CDR3 sequence is CASSQERQGGKNIQYF. The CDR3 DNA sequence: TGCGCCAGCAGCCAAGAGAGACAGGGGGGAAAAAACATTCAGTACTTC. The V and J genes are TRBV4-1 and TRBJ2-4; 9 bases map to TRBD1. Trimming cost V 0 bases and J 4 bases; bases outside gene matches: 4. This CDR3 contains 16 residues. The germline gives CDR1 MGHRA, CDR2 YSYEKL.